The 27 T cell receptor beta chains below were found in one sample sequenced in a study of PD-L1 blockade in urothelial cancer. Time point indicated: pretreatment peripheral blood. Some clones are missing from TCRdb's copy, which holds only in-frame ones; the method was immunoSEQ multiplex PCR. Of about 50,000 clones listed, about 86% were seen once; the top ten hold about 20%. The sequenced sample was PBMCs, obtained around atezolizumab (anti-PD-L1) treatment. These receptors came from a man aged 60 to 75 with urothelial cancer.

V is TRBV25-1 and J is TRBJ2-6, with D possibly matching TRBD1 (5 bases). V lost 7 bases, J lost 0 bases, and 13 bases lay in between. This CDR3 region has 16 residues. CDR1 is MGHDK and CDR2 is SYGVNS in the germline V gene. CDR3 in amino acids: CASKGAPPSGANVLTF. Written as DNA, the CDR3 is TGTGCCAGCAAAGGGGCCCCCCCCTCTGGGGCCAACGTCCTGACTTTC.

The V gene is TRBV29-1, the J gene TRBJ1-2; tentatively, D is TRBD1 (5 bases). The CDR3 consists of 12 residues. Trimming took 3 bases from V and 2 from J, leaving 7 bases between them. Germline CDR1 reads SQVTM; CDR2 reads ANQGSEA. CDR3 sequence reads: CSVDQGNYGYTF. DNA for the CDR3: TGCAGCGTTGACCAGGGAAACTATGGCTACACCTTC.

This clone has more than one count but fewer than ten. V gene TRBV4-2 combines with J gene TRBJ2-1, with 8 nucleotides matching TRBD1. Germline V gives CDR1 LGHNA, CDR2 YNFKEQ. The V gene end was trimmed by 3 bases and the J gene end by 3 bases; junction bases not matched to a gene: 4. The CDR3 has 15 residues. The CDR3 is CASSQGQDLYNEQFF. The CDR3 nucleotides read TGTGCCAGCAGCCAGGGACAGGACCTCTACAATGAGCAGTTCTTC.

The genes are TRBV5-1 and TRBJ1-1, with 8 bases fitting TRBD1. The V and J ends lost 5 bases and 10 bases, in that order; junction bases with no gene match: 13. Per the germline V gene, CDR1 is SGHRS and CDR2 is YFSETQ. This CDR3 contains 14 residues. CDR3 residues: CASRDDRGSGSAFF. CDR3 sequence (DNA): TGCGCCAGCAGAGACGACAGGGGTTCGGGGTCAGCTTTCTTT.

The chain couples TRBV20-1 to TRBJ2-4; no reliable D call. In germline, CDR1 is DFQATT, CDR2 SNEGSKA (reference sequence). The CDR3 covers 11 residues. Trimming pared 3 bases from V and 4 bases from J, leaving 4 bases between. CDR3 sequence: CSASGKNIQYF. Written as DNA, the CDR3 is TGCAGTGCTAGCGGGAAAAACATTCAGTACTTC.

The chain recombines TRBV7-8 with TRBJ2-5; TRBD2 aligns across 7 bases. Germline V lookup: CDR1 SGHVS, CDR2 FQNEAQ. CDR3 length equals 12 residues. With 4 bases clipped from V and 4 bases from J, the junction kept 0 bases outside the gene matches. The CDR3 sequence is CASSWGGETQYF. CDR3 DNA sequence: TGTGCCAGCAGCTGGGGGGGAGAGACCCAGTACTTC.

The chain joins TRBV27 to TRBJ1-5; no clear D gene. Germline CDR1 MNHEY, CDR2 SMNVEV (reference sequence). V shed 2 bases and J shed 0 bases, with 8 bases lying between them. This CDR3 contains 15 residues. The CDR3 is CASSLEGYSNQPQHF. The CDR3 DNA sequence: TGTGCCAGCAGTTTAGAGGGTTATAGCAATCAGCCCCAGCATTTT.

The CDR3 DNA sequence: TGTGCCAGCAGCTTAGAGCGACAGGGGGAGCAGTTCTTC. As protein: CASSLERQGEQFF. This rearrangement joins TRBV7-2 to TRBJ2-1; 8 nucleotides line up with TRBD1. This CDR3 contains 13 residues. V lost 1 base to trimming and J lost 10 bases; unmatched junction nucleotides: 3. Germline-derived CDR1 and CDR2 are SGHTA and FQGNSA.

This CDR3 reads CASSSGSGTNNNRELFF. DNA for the CDR3: TGCGCCAGCAGCAGTGGATCTGGGACAAACAATAACAGGGAGCTGTTTTTT. The chain links TRBV5-1 to TRBJ2-2, with a possible D match to TRBD1 (6 bases). The V gene's germline CDR1 is SGHRS and CDR2 YFSETQ. The CDR3 consists of 17 residues. V shed 4 bases and J shed 9 bases, with 25 bases lying between them.

V is TRBV11-2 and J is TRBJ1-2; weak D call: TRBD1 (5 bases). The germline V gene has CDR1 SGHAT and CDR2 FQNNGV. Trimming took off 0 bases at V and 7 bases at J, with 12 bases between the two ends. The CDR3 runs 14 residues. The CDR3 DNA follows: TGTGCCAGCAGCTTAGAGGCGGCAGGGCTTGGCTACACCTTC. Its protein is CASSLEAAGLGYTF.

This chain joins TRBV14 and TRBJ2-1; the D gene is possibly TRBD1 (6 bases). In germline, CDR1 is SGHDN, CDR2 FVKESK. V was clipped by 0 bases and J by 2 bases, with 17 bases between them. The CDR3 loop spans 18 amino acids. The CDR3 spells CASSQERTGYSAYNEQFF. CDR3 nucleotide sequence: TGTGCCAGCAGCCAAGAGAGAACAGGGTACTCGGCCTACAATGAGCAGTTCTTC.

The J gene is TRBJ1-5, the V gene TRBV19; 7 bases align to TRBD1. V lost 9 bases to trimming and J lost 2 bases; unmatched junction nucleotides: 13. Per germline, CDR1 LNHDA and CDR2 SQIVND (reference sequence). This CDR3 spans 16 amino acids. Written as DNA, the CDR3 is TGTGCCAGCGCAGGGGGAAACAATTTCGGCAATCAGCCCCAGCATTTT. Residues: CASAGGNNFGNQPQHF.

The V gene is TRBV6-1, the J gene TRBJ2-3, with D uncertain. Deletions cut 3 bases from V and 5 bases from J, with 6 bases between. The germline V gene encodes CDR1 MNHNS and CDR2 SASEGT. CDR3 length equals 12 residues. The chain's CDR3 is CASSELGDTQYF. CDR3 bases: TGTGCCAGCAGTGAGCTAGGAGATACGCAGTATTTT.

The rearrangement joins TRBV6-1 to TRBJ2-7; 10 bases line up with TRBD2. Germline lookup yields CDR1 MNHNS and CDR2 SASEGT. The ends lost 5 bases at V and 0 bases at J; junction bases unmatched: 4. The CDR3 totals 15 residues. The CDR3 loop is CASSSTSGLSYEQYF. Here the CDR3 DNA reads TGTGCCAGCAGTTCGACTAGCGGGCTCTCCTACGAGCAGTACTTC.

V gene TRBV11-2 combines with J gene TRBJ2-7, with 8 bases matching TRBD1. The CDR3 is made up of 14 amino acids. V gave up 3 bases and J gave up 3 bases; unmatched junction bases: 4. The germline gives CDR1 SGHAT, CDR2 FQNNGV. CDR3 in DNA: TGTGCCAGCAGCTTCTCAGGGGGCAACTACGAGCAGTACTTC. This sequence encodes CASSFSGGNYEQYF.

This chain joins TRBV10-1 and TRBJ2-1, with D tentatively TRBD1 (6 bases). V was pared by 3 bases and J by 6 bases, with 12 bases between. The CDR3 is made up of 14 amino acids. Germline V gene data show CDR1 as WNHNN and CDR2 as SYGVQD (reference sequence). In DNA, the CDR3 is TGCGCCAGCAGTGACTTACAGGGTATCAATGAGCAGTTCTTC. This sequence encodes CASSDLQGINEQFF.

This clone appeared once. This rearrangement joins TRBV19 to TRBJ2-3; maybe TRBD2 (5 bases). The germline CDR1 and CDR2 sequences are LNHDA and SQIVND (reference sequence). V dropped 5 bases and J dropped 6 bases, with 12 bases sitting between them. This CDR3 contains 13 residues. CDR3 amino acids: CASSDLAADTQYF. In DNA form, the CDR3 reads TGTGCCAGTAGTGACCTAGCAGCTGATACGCAGTATTTT.

V usage is TRBV10-3 and J usage is TRBJ2-3; D call uncertain. V was shortened by 4 bases and J by 0 bases, with 5 bases between the two germline ends. Germline V CDR1 and CDR2: ENHRY, SYGVKD. CDR3 size: 13 residues. The DNA for the CDR3 is TGTGCCATCAGTGTTGGCAGCACAGATACGCAGTATTTT. It translates to CAISVGSTDTQYF.

The CDR3 DNA sequence: TGCGCCAGCAGCGGAAACATAGCGGGGGTTTACAATGAGCAGTTCTTC. It codes for CASSGNIAGVYNEQFF. The rearrangement uses TRBV5-1 and TRBJ2-1; 9 positions agree with TRBD2. CDR3 length: 16 amino acids. J gave up 4 bases and V 4 bases, and 9 bases lay outside the gene matches. Germline V lookup: CDR1 SGHRS, CDR2 YFSETQ. Combining the CDR3 with reference TRBV5-1 and TRBJ2-1 gives the whole variable domain KAGVTQTPRYLIKTRGQQVTLSCSPISGHRSVSWYQQTPGQGLQFLFEYFSETQRNKGNFPGRFSGRQFSNSRSEMNVSTLELGDSALYLCASSGNIAGVYNEQFFGPGTRLTVL.

V gene TRBV10-1 combines with J gene TRBJ2-7; D uncertain. The V end was cut by 6 bases, the J end by 1 base, with 7 bases between. Germline assignment: CDR1 WNHNN and CDR2 SYGVQD (reference sequence). This CDR3 spans 12 amino acids. The CDR3 loop reads CASSQTSYEQYF. In DNA form, the CDR3 reads TGCGCCAGCAGCCAAACATCCTACGAGCAGTACTTC.

This clone has only a few counts. The V and J genes are TRBV5-1 and TRBJ1-6; the D gene is possibly TRBD1 (5 bases). The CDR3 has 14 residues. V was cut by 0 bases and J by 14 bases, with 15 bases left in between. Looked up from germline, CDR1 is SGHRS and CDR2 is YFSETQ. CDR3 protein: CASSLAESTGALHF. Written as DNA, the CDR3 is TGCGCCAGCAGCTTGGCCGAGTCTACGGGGGCCCTCCACTTT. Supplemented by reference TRBV5-1 and TRBJ1-6, the full variable domain reads KAGVTQTPRYLIKTRGQQVTLSCSPISGHRSVSWYQQTPGQGLQFLFEYFSETQRNKGNFPGRFSGRQFSNSRSEMNVSTLELGDSALYLCASSLAESTGALHFGNGTRLTVT.

CDR3: CASSSGTSVKWDTDTQYF. The CDR3 DNA is TGTGCCAGCAGCTCCGGGACTAGCGTGAAGTGGGACACAGATACGCAGTATTTT. This chain joins TRBV7-2 and TRBJ2-3; 10 positions match TRBD2. Germline CDR1 is SGHTA and CDR2 is FQGNSA. V lost 4 bases to trimming and J lost 2 bases; unmatched junction nucleotides: 12. The length of the CDR3 is 18 residues. The full variable domain, rest sourced from reference TRBV7-2 and TRBJ2-3, is GAGVSQSPSNKVTEKGKDVELRCDPISGHTALYWYRQSLGQGLEFLIYFQGNSAPDKSGLPSDRFSAERTGGSVSTLTIQRTQQEDSAVYLCASSSGTSVKWDTDTQYFGPGTRLTVL.

V and J are TRBV28 and TRBJ1-3; 7 nucleotides match TRBD1. Germline V gene lookup returns CDR1 MDHEN and CDR2 SYDVKM. CDR3 size: 16 residues. J gave up 4 bases and V 5 bases, and 11 bases lay outside the gene matches. The CDR3 region is CASSPHRAGGGNTIYF. CDR3 in DNA: TGTGCCAGCAGTCCGCACCGGGCAGGGGGGGGAAACACCATATATTTT.

This chain links TRBV5-6 with TRBJ2-7; 9 nucleotides match TRBD1. The junction had 16 bases not matched to a gene; V was cut back by 3 bases and J by 0 bases. From germline, CDR1 is SGHDT and CDR2 YYEEEE. The CDR3 has 19 amino acids. The CDR3 region has the DNA TGTGCCAGCAGCTCGGCAGGACAGGGGATTAGTCGGCGCTCCTACGAGCAGTACTTC. This translates into CASSSAGQGISRRSYEQYF.

The J gene is TRBJ1-2, the V gene TRBV18, with no clear D. Germline V CDR1 and CDR2: KGHSH, LQKENI. V was cut by 0 bases and J by 0 bases, with 8 bases left in between. The CDR3 spans 15 residues. Written as DNA, the CDR3 is TGTGCCAGCTCACCACCGGGCGACGCTAACTATGGCTACACCTTC. This gives the protein CASSPPGDANYGYTF.

The V call is TRBV5-6, the J call TRBJ1-3; D remains ambiguous. The CDR3 is 15 residues long. Trimming cost V 2 bases and J 0 bases, with 9 bases left between them. CDR1 and CDR2 (germline): SGHDT, YYEEEE. The CDR3 bases are TGTGCCAGCAGCTTCAGACGGAGCTCTGGAAACACCATATATTTT. Translating it yields CASSFRRSSGNTIYF.

Only a few counts were recorded for this clone. The chain carries TRBV30 and TRBJ1-2; 8 positions match TRBD1. J gave up 4 bases and V 2 bases, and 6 bases lay outside the gene matches. The germline V gene has CDR1 GTSNPN and CDR2 SVGIG (reference sequence). The CDR3 contains 14 residues. CDR3: CAWSKQGEGYGYTF. Written as DNA, the CDR3 is TGTGCCTGGAGTAAACAGGGGGAAGGCTATGGCTACACCTTC.